The sequence of this T cell receptor (beta chain) was determined in a study of T cell changes during pregnancy in multiple sclerosis. Germline values: CDR1 SNHLY, CDR2 FYNNEI. The ends lost 4 bases at V and 4 bases at J; junction bases unmatched: 11. The CDR3 is made up of 16 amino acids. Method: immunoSEQ multiplex PCR; TCRdb's copy keeps in-frame clones and lacks some. Of some 37,000 clones in the sample, about 90% were seen once. The V and J genes are TRBV2 and TRBJ2-3; 7 nucleotides match TRBD1. The sample consisted of CD8+ T cells from peripheral blood mononuclear cells, taken after pregnancy. The source of this sequence is a female donor with multiple sclerosis, enrolled in a pregnancy study. CDR3 amino acids: CASSGVSGGKSDTQYF. DNA for the CDR3: TGTGCCAGCAGTGGAGTGTCAGGGGGAAAATCAGATACGCAGTATTTT.